This T cell receptor beta chain was profiled in a study of TIL therapy for anti-PD-1-resistant metastatic lung cancer (dated by TCRdb to the early 2020s). About the investigation overall: Before any PD-1/PD-L1 blockade was given, tumors were harvested, nivolumab was then administered, and patients who progressed went on to receive lymphodepletion, an infusion of expanded TIL, and IL-2. Enrolled patients had a median age of almost 55 years (range about 35-80) and a median tumor PD-L1 proportion score of around 5.6%. Across the cohort, whole-exome sequencing showed a median non-synonymous tumor mutation burden of roughly 1.5 mutations per megabase. Most of the cohort had lung adenocarcinoma, a handful of tumors were EGFR-mutant and two were ALK-rearranged, and half of the patients were current or former smokers. T cell receptor beta sequencing of tumor and peripheral blood was used to follow clonotypes across the tumor, the expanded TIL product and serial blood samples. Here is what the overall study found, with its caveats: Generalizability was limited because the cohort was highly selected, with more treatment-naive, never-smoker and oncogene-addicted patients included than is typical. The study protocol defined all tumor marker inferences as exploratory. Infused TIL clonotypes partially replaced the baseline peripheral repertoire then decayed over months, with no apparent association between persistence and response.

As for this clone: Which antigen it targets is not known. No quality values exist for individual bases; no much larger clone is one base distant.

Taken from cysteine to phenylalanine, the CDR3 has 11 residues. Just CDR3 DNA is preserved here, 33 bases in frame from base 1. According to the germline V gene, CDR1 reads ENHRY and CDR2 reads SYGVKD. The V and J ends are trimmed by 11 bases and 7 bases, leaving 9 bases between them. The immunoSEQ v3 hsTCRB kit was used to amplify TCR beta CDR3 regions from genomic DNA through bias-controlled multiplex PCR. TCR libraries were sequenced on an Illumina NextSeq 500 to some 1.8 million read pairs for survey level or about 5-6.5 million for deep level. Processing in the source paper ran as follows. The immunoSEQ Analyzer software assigned V, D and J genes, filtered out non-productive sequences, and reported clonality. Repertoires were compared by productive Simpson clonality and by the Morisita overlap index of productive TRB rearrangements between infused TIL and blood. The absolute count of a clonotype in blood was estimated by multiplying the lymphocyte count by the CD3+ fraction and by the productive frequency of the clone. As stored in TCRdb, this immuneACCESS dataset retains in-frame rearrangements with V and J assigned. A fraction of the clones does not appear; measured against another copy, unresolved V genes explain less than half of the discrepancy, and the remainder lacks a known reason. The V and J calls and clone size are taken from that table; D and trimming were inferred from the DNA. Recorded for this sample are tens of thousands of clones; 70% to 85% of them occurred a single time. 4.5% to 5.5% of the sample goes to the ten largest clones.

Sample time point, as interpreted from the label and publication: pre-treatment sample, taken before nivolumab and TIL therapy. Adults with stage 4 NSCLC were enrolled in a dual-center phase I trial from October 2017 to early 2020. Samples came from a single-arm, open-label phase I trial of tumor-infiltrating lymphocyte therapy with nivolumab in advanced non-small cell lung cancer. Blood mononuclear cells from EDTA tubes were isolated by Ficoll gradient, snap-frozen as pellets, and DNA was extracted with a Qiagen mini-prep kit. The sample here was blood, taken at baseline. The receptor chain draws on TRBV10-3 and TRBJ1-6; possibly the D gene is TRBD1, per 5 matching bases. The TCR comes from a woman aged 30 to 85 with non-small cell lung cancer. The CDR3 sequence is CASWDNSPLHF. The DNA sequence is given as TGTGCCTCCTGGGACAATTCACCCCTCCACTTT.